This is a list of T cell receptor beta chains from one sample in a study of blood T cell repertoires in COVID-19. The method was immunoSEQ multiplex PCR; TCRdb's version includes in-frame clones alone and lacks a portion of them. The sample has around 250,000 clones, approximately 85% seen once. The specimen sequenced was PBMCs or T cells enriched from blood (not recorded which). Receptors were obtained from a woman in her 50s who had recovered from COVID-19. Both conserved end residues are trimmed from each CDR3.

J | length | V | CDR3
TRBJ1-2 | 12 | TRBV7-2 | ASSLDRGNYGYT
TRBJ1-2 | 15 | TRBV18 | ASSPQKIRGLPYGYT
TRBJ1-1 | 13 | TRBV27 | ASRLFGGLRTEAF
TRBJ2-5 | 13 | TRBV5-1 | ASSLIQGGRETQY
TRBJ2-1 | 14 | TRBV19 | ASRGGARSSYNEQF
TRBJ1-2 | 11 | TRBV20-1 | SASRTGGYGYT
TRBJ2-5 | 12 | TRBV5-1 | ASSIGQSAETQY
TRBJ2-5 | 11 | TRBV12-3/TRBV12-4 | ASNNGGRETQY
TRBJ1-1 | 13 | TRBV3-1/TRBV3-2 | ASSLPGQALTEAF
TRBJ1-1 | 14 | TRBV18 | ASSPIRQGTNTEAF
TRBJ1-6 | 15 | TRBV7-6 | ASSREGQGGFNSPLH
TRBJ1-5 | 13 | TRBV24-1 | ATSDSTGANQPQH
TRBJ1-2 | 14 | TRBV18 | ASSQSRAGSLAGYT
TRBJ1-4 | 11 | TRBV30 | ASRDRANEKLF
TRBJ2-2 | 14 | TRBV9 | ASSPRLAGATGELF
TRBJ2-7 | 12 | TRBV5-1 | ASYDTGGPYEQY
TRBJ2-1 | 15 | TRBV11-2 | ASSSTLAGGGYNEQF
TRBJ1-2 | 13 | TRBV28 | ASSAPLAAVGGYT
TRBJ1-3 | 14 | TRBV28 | ASSGFRSLSGNTIY
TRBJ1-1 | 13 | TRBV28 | ASTGGTGINTEAF
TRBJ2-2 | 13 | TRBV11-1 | ASSLRTGHTGELF
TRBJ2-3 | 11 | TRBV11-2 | ASSLDLTDTQY
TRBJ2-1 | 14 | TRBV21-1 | ASSRTSGSSYNEQF
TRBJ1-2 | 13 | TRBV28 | ASRETGALYNGYT
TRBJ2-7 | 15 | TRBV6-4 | ASSFYEGLAGAYEQY
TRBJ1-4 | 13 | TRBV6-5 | ASSYSRGFREKLF
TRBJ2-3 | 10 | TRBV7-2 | ASSSYTDTQY
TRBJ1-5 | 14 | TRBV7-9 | ASSSPFGEENQPQH
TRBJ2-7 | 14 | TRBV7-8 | ASSLDGRGYLNEQY
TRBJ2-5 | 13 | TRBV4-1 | ASSQTPGGGETQY
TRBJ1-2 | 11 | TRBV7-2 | ASSGTGEYGYT
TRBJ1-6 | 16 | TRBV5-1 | ASSPWTGARSGGSPLH
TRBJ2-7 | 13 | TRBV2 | ASSESLAGVFEQY
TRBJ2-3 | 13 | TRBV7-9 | ASSYLAVGTDTQY
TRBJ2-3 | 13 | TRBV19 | ASSKGQGETDTQY
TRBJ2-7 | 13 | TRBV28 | ASSLLIAGGYEQY
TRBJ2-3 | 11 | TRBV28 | ASRGRGQDTQY
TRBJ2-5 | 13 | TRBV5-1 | ASSLLPRTEETQY
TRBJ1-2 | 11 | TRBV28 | ASSSRGRGGYT
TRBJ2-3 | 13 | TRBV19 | ASSPRAGVPGTQY
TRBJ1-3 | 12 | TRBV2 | ASSYTGSGNTIY
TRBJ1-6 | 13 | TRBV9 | ASSVGPGRNSPLH
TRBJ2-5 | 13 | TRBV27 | ASSLWAGGTETQY
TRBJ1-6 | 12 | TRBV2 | ASRGRQENSPLH
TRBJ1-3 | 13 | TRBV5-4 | ASSRDNLPGNTIY
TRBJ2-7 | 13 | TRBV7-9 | ASSPRGGSIYEQY
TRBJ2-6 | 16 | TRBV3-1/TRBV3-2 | ASSQVVRVSSGANVLT
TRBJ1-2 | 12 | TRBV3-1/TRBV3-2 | ASSQGQKIYGYT
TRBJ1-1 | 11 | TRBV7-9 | ASSRGTNTEAF
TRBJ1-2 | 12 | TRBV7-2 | ASSFHRESNGYT
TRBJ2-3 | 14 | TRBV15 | ATSRGEGPRTDTQY
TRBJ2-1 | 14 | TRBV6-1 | ASSEFLGTGYNEQF
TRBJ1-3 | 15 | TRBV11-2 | ASSSPGQVISGNTIY
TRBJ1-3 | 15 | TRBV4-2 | ASSQEWGQGAGNTIY
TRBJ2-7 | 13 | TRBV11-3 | ASSRGLAGSYEQY
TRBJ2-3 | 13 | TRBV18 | ASSPGQGLTDTQY
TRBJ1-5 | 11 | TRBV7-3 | ASSLNVDQPQH
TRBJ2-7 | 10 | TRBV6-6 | ASSAGLYEQY
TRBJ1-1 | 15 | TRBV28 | ASSYTGTGASNTEAF
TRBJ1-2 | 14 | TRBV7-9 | ASLPGQGDLVRGYT